One and the same sample provided the 32 T cell receptor beta chains below, sequenced in a study of HIV-infected patients and healthy controls. All unsorted peripheral T cells were captured because whole blood was used without fractionation. Alpha and beta constant-region primers primed reverse transcription of around 500 ng RNA. Each of the alpha and beta chains got its own library through chain-specific third strand synthesis with indices. TCRdb reanalysed the 5' RACE reads using MiXCR and keeps one entry per CDR3 protein. The sample holds some 4,000 distinct CDR3 sequences, roughly 15% seen once. The sample here was blood, taken before antiretroviral therapy. Receptors were obtained from an adult with HIV infection.

By proportion, this clonotype is medium-sized. V and J are TRBV6-1 and TRBJ1-5, with TRBD1 matching over 7 bases. The CDR3 loop spans 14 amino acids. V shed 4 bases and J 1 base; nucleotides not matched to a gene: 1. The germline V gene encodes CDR1 MNHNS and CDR2 SASEGT. The CDR3 nucleotides read TGTGCCAGCAGTGGACAGGGCAGCAATCAGCCCCAGCATTTT. This gives the protein CASSGQGSNQPQHF.

By share, this clonotype ranks as medium-sized. This chain links TRBV2 with TRBJ1-2, with D uncertain. V was cut by 5 bases and J by 7 bases, with 2 bases left in between. CDR3 size: 9 residues. Germline-derived CDR1 and CDR2 are SNHLY and FYNNEI. The CDR3, as DNA: TGTGCCAGCAGTTCTGGCTACACCTTC. Its protein is CASSSGYTF.

In this sample, this clonotype is medium-sized. This chain joins TRBV7-2 and TRBJ2-5; 8 bases match TRBD2. Germline-derived CDR1 and CDR2 are SGHTA and FQGNSA. J lost 2 bases, V lost 1 base, and 12 bases had no gene match. The CDR3 runs 18 residues. The CDR3 DNA follows: TGTGCCAGCAGCTTAGTTTTTGACGGGAGGGCATCACAAGAGACCCAGTACTTC. This codes for CASSLVFDGRASQETQYF.

In its sample, this clonotype ranks as medium-sized. The CDR3 region is CASSQGTSVGTQYF. The CDR3 nucleotides read TGTGCCAGCTCCCAGGGGACTAGCGTTGGGACCCAGTACTTC. This chain connects TRBV2 to TRBJ2-5; 10 positions match TRBD2. Germline CDR1 is SNHLY and CDR2 is FYNNEI. V shed 8 bases and J 7 bases; nucleotides not matched to a gene: 10. There are 14 residues in the CDR3. The full variable domain, its missing parts supplied by reference TRBV2 and TRBJ2-5, is EPEVTQTPSHQVTQMGQEVILRCVPISNHLYFYWYRQILGQKVEFLVSFYNNEISEKSEIFDDQFSVERPDGSNFTLKIRSTKLEDSAMYFCASSQGTSVGTQYFGPGTRLLVL.

This clonotype is labeled medium-sized (0.01 to 0.1%). The chain joins TRBV18 to TRBJ2-1; 7 bases match TRBD1. Germline values: CDR1 KGHSH, CDR2 LQKENI. V gave up 10 bases and J gave up 7 bases; unmatched junction bases: 10. CDR3 size: 13 residues. CDR3 loop: CATLLARGNEQFF. In DNA, the CDR3 is TGTGCCACCCTCTTGGCCAGGGGGAATGAGCAGTTCTTC.

This clonotype is deemed medium-sized. V gene TRBV11-2 combines with J gene TRBJ2-3; D uncertain. Trimming shortened V by 2 bases and J by 0 bases, and 15 bases separated the two germline ends. The germline gives CDR1 SGHAT, CDR2 FQNNGV. The CDR3 is 17 residues long. The CDR3 region has the DNA TGTGCCAGCAGCTTATACGGTATGGGAACTAGCACAGATACGCAGTATTTT. Amino acid sequence: CASSLYGMGTSTDTQYF.

This clonotype has a count of ten or more. The V and J genes are TRBV2 and TRBJ1-6; maybe TRBD1 (5 bases). The V end lost 0 bases, the J end lost 7 bases, and 13 bases lay between the germline ends. Germline-derived CDR1 and CDR2 are SNHLY and FYNNEI. This CDR3 has 16 residues. DNA of the CDR3: TGTGCCAGCAGTGAAGCGCTTCAGGGCAGAAATTCACCCCTCCACTTT. The encoded protein is CASSEALQGRNSPLHF.

This clonotype is medium-sized. V and J are TRBV7-9 and TRBJ1-4, with D possibly being TRBD1 (6 bases). Per the germline V gene, CDR1 is SEHNR and CDR2 is FQNEAQ (reference sequence). This CDR3 contains 17 residues. V dropped 5 bases and J dropped 6 bases, with 22 bases sitting between them. The CDR3 protein is CASSPYRDTTGHEKLFF. DNA of the CDR3: TGTGCCAGCAGCCCTTACCGGGACACCACGGGTCATGAAAAACTGTTTTTT.

Judged by abundance, this clonotype is medium-sized. The rearrangement links TRBV11-3 to TRBJ1-1; no clear D gene. The V end was cut by 3 bases, the J end by 1 base, with 9 bases between. CDR3 length: 14 amino acids. Germline assignment: CDR1 SGHNT and CDR2 YENEEA. DNA of the CDR3: TGTGCCAGCAGCTTTGGTGGGCCGAACACTGAAGCTTTCTTT. This translates into CASSFGGPNTEAFF.

This clonotype has only one observation. Relative to the germline gene, one junction end is altered; a read error may explain this. The gene calls are TRBV7-8 and TRBJ2-2; 7 nucleotides align to TRBD1. The CDR3 totals 16 residues. Germline assignment: CDR1 SGHVS and CDR2 FQNEAQ. This chain's CDR3 is CASSPGQSSLTGELFF. The DNA for the CDR3 is TGTGCCAGCAGCCCGGGACAGTCCTCCCTTACCGGTGAGCTGTTTTTT.

The CDR3 DNA reads as TGTGCCAGCAGGGGGTGGGGGACATGGGGCGCGAGGACTGAAGCTTTCTTT. Residues: CASRGWGTWGARTEAFF. V gene TRBV28 combines with J gene TRBJ1-1, with D perhaps matching TRBD1 (6 bases). This CDR3 is 17 amino acids long. Trimming cost V 6 bases and J 5 bases, with 25 bases left between them. Germline CDR1 is MDHEN and CDR2 is SYDVKM.

This clonotype is classed as medium-sized (0.01 to 0.1%). The chain combines TRBV21-1 with TRBJ1-5; the D call TRBD1 from the table was never checked on the DNA. TRBV21-1 is a known pseudogene. CDR3 length equals 16 residues. This CDR3 reads CASSKDSTDSNQPQHF. The CDR3 DNA sequence: TGTGCCAGCAGCAAGGATTCGACAGATAGCAATCAGCCCCAGCATTTT.

The chain uses TRBV12-3 or TRBV12-4 and TRBJ2-2; 7 bases map to TRBD1. CDR3 size: 14 residues. J gave up 7 bases and V 7 bases, and 9 bases lay outside the gene matches. CDR3: CASTPGQSRGELFF. The CDR3 nucleotides read TGTGCCAGCACTCCGGGACAGTCGCGCGGGGAGCTGTTTTTT.

Sample share makes this clonotype medium-sized. V and J are TRBV6-4 and TRBJ2-2; unclear D gene. In germline, CDR1 is MRHNA, CDR2 SNTAGT. V was shortened by 4 bases and J by 4 bases, with 13 bases between the two germline ends. CDR3 length: 15 residues. This CDR3 is CASSASGGSTGELFF. The CDR3 coding sequence is TGTGCCAGCAGTGCCTCAGGTGGATCCACCGGGGAGCTGTTTTTT.

This clonotype was found a few times. The genes are TRBV7-9 and TRBJ2-1; D gene unclear. Trimming cost V 5 bases and J 5 bases, with 7 bases left between them. The V gene's germline CDR1 is SEHNR and CDR2 FQNEAQ (reference sequence). The CDR3 is 12 residues long. CDR3 residues: CASSPMDNEQFF. The DNA of the CDR3 is TGTGCCAGCAGCCCAATGGACAATGAGCAGTTCTTC. Filled out from reference TRBV7-9 and TRBJ2-1, the complete variable domain reads DTGVSQNPRHKITKRGQNVTFRCDPISEHNRLYWYRQTLGQGPEFLTYFQNEAQLEKSRLLSDRFSAERPKGSFSTLEIQRTEQGDSAMYLCASSPMDNEQFFGPGTRLTVL.

By sample fraction, this clonotype is medium-sized (0.01 to 0.1%). The rearrangement joins TRBV20-1 to TRBJ2-1, with TRBD2 matching 9 bases. From germline, CDR1 is DFQATT and CDR2 SNEGSKA (reference sequence). This CDR3 comprises 17 residues. The J segment lost 4 bases and the V segment lost 2 bases, leaving 12 bases of the junction unmatched. The DNA of the CDR3 is TGCAGTGCTAGATCCGTATGGGGGACTAGCCGATACAATGAGCAGTTCTTC. This translates into CSARSVWGTSRYNEQFF.

By proportion, this clonotype is medium-sized (0.01 to 0.1%). The junction departs from germline at one end; a sequencing error may be responsible. CDR3 region: CASSPGLAGASETQYF. In DNA, the CDR3 is TGTGCTAGCAGCCCGGGACTAGCGGGCGCATCAGAGACCCAGTACTTC. The J gene is TRBJ2-5, the V gene TRBV7-7; TRBD2 matches 12 bases. CDR1 and CDR2 from the germline V gene are SSHAT and FNYEAQ (reference sequence). The CDR3 sequence is 16 residues long. Combining the CDR3 with reference TRBV7-7 and TRBJ2-5 gives the whole variable domain GAGVSQSPRYKVTKRGQDVTLRCDPISSHATLYWYQQALGQGPEFLTYFNYEAQPDKSGLPSDRFSAERPEGSISTLTIQRTEQRDSAMYRCASSPGLAGASETQYFGPGTRLLVL.

About this clonotype itself: One base away lies a much larger clone, so this may be a sequencing read error. The V and J genes are TRBV21-1 and TRBJ1-2. TRBV21-1 is tagged as a pseudogene. This CDR3 is 14 amino acids long. The CDR3 is CASSKAPTVGGYTF. The CDR3, as DNA: TGTGCCAGCAGCAAAGCTCCCACAGTCGGTGGCTACACCTTC.

This clonotype qualifies as medium-sized. The J gene is TRBJ1-1, the V gene TRBV7-9; D not certain. The germline V and J ends were trimmed by 5 bases and 0 bases, with 7 bases remaining between them. This CDR3 comprises 13 residues. Germline CDR1 SEHNR, CDR2 FQNEAQ (reference sequence). The CDR3 protein is CASSPPLNTEAFF. The CDR3 DNA follows: TGTGCCAGCAGCCCCCCCCTGAACACTGAAGCTTTCTTT.

This clonotype was observed a single time. This rearrangement joins TRBV10-2 to TRBJ1-4, with D possibly being TRBD1 (5 bases). This CDR3 has 14 residues. Germline V gives CDR1 WSHSY, CDR2 SAAADI. V was cut by 7 bases and J by 5 bases, with 14 bases left in between. The CDR3 DNA reads TGCGCCAGCAAGACGACATGGGGGAATGAAAAACTGTTTTTT. This sequence encodes CASKTTWGNEKLFF.

This clonotype was detected many times. The DNA of the CDR3 is TGTGCCAGCAGTCACATAAATCAGCCCCAGCATTTT. The encoded protein is CASSHINQPQHF. The chain links TRBV12-3 or TRBV12-4 to TRBJ1-5, with D unresolved. CDR3 length: 12 amino acids. Trimming stripped 5 bases from V and 4 bases from J, with 6 bases between.

The chain couples TRBV14 to TRBJ1-2; 9 bases are a match to TRBD1. CDR3 length equals 15 residues. After removal of 7 bases from V and 4 bases from J, the junction contained 10 bases not matched to a gene. Germline V gene lookup returns CDR1 SGHDN and CDR2 FVKESK. CDR3 protein: CASIPRQGESYGYTF. The CDR3 nucleotides read TGTGCCAGCATCCCGCGACAGGGGGAGAGCTATGGCTACACCTTC.

In its sample, this clonotype is medium-sized. The gene calls are TRBV9 and TRBJ2-2; 8 bases align to TRBD1. V gave up 4 bases and J gave up 0 bases; unmatched junction bases: 5. The CDR3 extends over 16 amino acids. The germline CDR1 and CDR2 sequences are SGDLS and YYNGEE. In nucleotides, the CDR3 is TGTGCCAGCAGCCGGGACAGGCCTTCGAACACCGGGGAGCTGTTTTTT. It yields the protein CASSRDRPSNTGELFF.

The sample holds a few counts of this clonotype. The J gene is TRBJ2-1, the V gene TRBV20-1; tentatively, D is TRBD2 (6 bases). Trimming left V 1 base short and J 9 bases short, with 22 bases between. Germline V lookup: CDR1 DFQATT, CDR2 SNEGSKA (reference sequence). CDR3 length equals 16 residues. The CDR3 is CSARATRSGGPGEQFF. CDR3 bases: TGCAGTGCTAGAGCCACCAGGAGCGGAGGGCCTGGTGAGCAGTTCTTC.

The chain carries TRBV7-8 and TRBJ1-1, with a weak D call TRBD1 (5 bases). Germline V gene data show CDR1 as SGHVS and CDR2 as FQNEAQ. V lost 8 bases, J lost 1 base, and 14 bases lay in between. The CDR3 is 14 amino acids. CDR3 in DNA: TGTGCCAGCTTAGATTCAGGGACGAACACTGAAGCTTTCTTT. Its protein is CASLDSGTNTEAFF.

In this sample, this clonotype is medium-sized. This chain joins TRBV11-2 and TRBJ1-5; 8 bases are a match to TRBD1. The CDR3 is 14 residues long. V gave up 6 bases and J gave up 9 bases; unmatched junction bases: 10. The germline gives CDR1 SGHAT, CDR2 FQNNGV. The CDR3 is CASSPGQGVVPQHF. The DNA of the CDR3 is TGTGCCAGCAGTCCAGGACAGGGAGTCGTGCCCCAGCATTTT.

This clonotype ranks as large. The V call is TRBV19, the J call TRBJ2-3, with TRBD2 matching 8 bases. V lost 7 bases, J lost 4 bases, and 16 bases stayed unmatched. This CDR3 comprises 17 residues. The V gene's germline CDR1 is LNHDA and CDR2 SQIVND (reference sequence). CDR3 amino acids: CASTSPWSGSFADTQYF. CDR3 sequence (DNA): TGTGCCAGTACCTCACCTTGGAGCGGGAGTTTCGCAGATACGCAGTATTTT.

This clonotype is termed medium-sized. The gene calls are TRBV3-1 and TRBJ2-7; TRBD1 might be the D (5 bases). Germline values: CDR1 LGHDT, CDR2 YNNKEL (reference sequence). The germline V and J ends were trimmed by 1 base and 7 bases, with 11 bases remaining between them. CDR3 length: 13 residues. The CDR3 DNA is TGTGCCAGCAGCCAAGGCAGGGTCGGAGAGCAGTACTTC. It yields the protein CASSQGRVGEQYF.

The chain uses TRBV9 and TRBJ1-2; 7 positions match TRBD1. Trimming took 1 base from V and 0 from J; bases not matched to a gene: 6. Germline CDR1 reads SGDLS; CDR2 reads YYNGEE. This CDR3 comprises 16 residues. CDR3 loop: CASSVTDRVSNYGYTF. The CDR3 DNA reads as TGTGCCAGCAGCGTAACAGACAGGGTCTCTAACTATGGCTACACCTTC.

Worth noting for this clonotype: As the CDR3 is not closed by the conserved phenylalanine or tryptophan, this likely results from a read error. The chain joins TRBV3-1 to TRBJ1-2; D is unclear. The CDR3 consists of 15 residues. Germline-derived CDR1 and CDR2 are LGHDT and YNNKEL (reference sequence). CDR3 in amino acids: CASRQDEGLYYGYTL. Written as DNA, the CDR3 is TGTGCCAGCAGACAAGATGAGGGTCTCTACTATGGCTACACCTTA.

This clonotype was seen only a few times. V is TRBV19 and J is TRBJ1-4; 10 bases fit TRBD1. Trimming at V came to 7 bases and at J to 8 bases, leaving 7 bases not matched to a gene. Germline-derived CDR1 and CDR2 are LNHDA and SQIVND (reference sequence). The CDR3 loop spans 14 amino acids. The CDR3 bases are TGTGCCAGTACCCCGGACAGGGGGAGCGAAAAACTGTTTTTT. It codes for CASTPDRGSEKLFF.

This clonotype was counted at least ten times. This chain joins TRBV7-9 and TRBJ1-5; a possible D gene is TRBD1 (6 bases). Germline CDR1 SEHNR, CDR2 FQNEAQ (reference sequence). The CDR3 length is 15 residues. V was trimmed by 5 bases and J by 6 bases, leaving 17 bases between them. The CDR3 here is CASSPFEGGSQPQHF. CDR3 sequence (DNA): TGTGCCAGCAGCCCGTTCGAGGGGGGGAGTCAGCCCCAGCATTTT.